These 6 T cell receptor beta chains share one sample of origin, sequenced in a study of human T cells and chemical hapten exposure (dated by TCRdb to 2020 to 2022). Taken with the paper, the label for time point translates to: patch test 3, about 24 weeks after DPC sensitization. This sample's treatment or condition label indicates: therapeutic diphenylcyclopropenone sensitization with weekly scalp DPC. Library preparation was by RACE. TCRdb records NextSeq 500 as the sequencer. TCRdb cleaned the public reads at Q25 with fastp, built clones with MiXCR and kept in-frame beta chains. CDR3 protein duplicates are merged, each entry listing the most common genes and DNA. The sample has about 97,000 distinct CDR3 sequences on record, 27% of them singletons. The ten largest clonotypes hold approximately 10% of the sample. The sample in question was whole blood, obtained in connection with sensitization to the hapten diphenylcyclopropenone (DPC). The receptors shown here come from a man in his forties with alopecia areata. Some clones in this sample may be carry-over from other donors' samples.

The genes are TRBV27 and TRBJ2-7; D gene uncertain. The V gene lost 3 bases and the J gene lost 4 bases, with 10 bases spanning the gap. Germline V CDR1 and CDR2: MNHEY, SMNVEV (reference sequence). CDR3 length equals 13 residues. The CDR3 DNA follows: TGTGCCAGCAGTTTTCGTCCCGGGTACGAGCAGTACTTC. This gives the protein CASSFRPGYEQYF.

This chain uses TRBV12-3 or TRBV12-4 with TRBJ2-3, with TRBD2 matching 10 bases. With 3 bases clipped from V and 4 bases from J, the junction kept 4 bases outside the gene matches. CDR3 size: 15 residues. In DNA, the CDR3 is TGTGCCAGCAGTTTGCTAGCGGGAGTTGCAGATACGCAGTATTTT. Translated, it gives CASSLLAGVADTQYF.

This chain joins TRBV20-1 and TRBJ1-1; D is unresolved. Per the germline V gene, CDR1 is DFQATT and CDR2 is SNEGSKA (reference sequence). V lost 4 bases to trimming and J lost 5 bases, with 14 bases between them. The CDR3 loop spans 13 amino acids. The CDR3 coding sequence is TGCAGTGCTAACCCGACGCCCTGGACTGAAGCTTTCTTT. Amino acids: CSANPTPWTEAFF.

The gene calls are TRBV3-1 and TRBJ2-7; 10 bases line up with TRBD2. V shed 3 bases and J 5 bases; nucleotides not matched to a gene: 10. Germline V gene sequence: CDR1 LGHDT, CDR2 YNNKEL (reference sequence). CDR3 length equals 16 residues. The CDR3 reads CASSHDSGRRTHEQYF. The CDR3, as DNA: TGTGCCAGCAGCCACGATAGCGGGAGGAGGACCCACGAGCAGTACTTC.

V usage is TRBV7-2 and J usage is TRBJ2-3, with 7 bases fitting TRBD1. J lost 3 bases, V lost 1 base, and 7 bases had no gene match. The CDR3 runs 16 residues. Germline values: CDR1 SGHTA, CDR2 FQGNSA. The CDR3 sequence is CASSLDAAGGTDTQYF. The CDR3 coding sequence is TGTGCCAGCAGCTTAGATGCGGCAGGGGGAACAGATACGCAGTATTTT.

This clonotype occurred a few times. The rearrangement links TRBV7-9 to TRBJ2-2, with 8 bases that match TRBD1. V lost 2 bases to trimming and J lost 0 bases; unmatched junction nucleotides: 2. The CDR3 totals 16 residues. CDR1 SEHNR and CDR2 FQNEAQ come from the germline V gene (reference sequence). In nucleotides, the CDR3 is TGTGCCAGCAGCTTACTGGGACAGGCGAACACCGGGGAGCTGTTTTTT. Protein product: CASSLLGQANTGELFF. The variable domain in full, with the rest retrieved from reference TRBV7-9 and TRBJ2-2, is DTGVSQNPRHKITKRGQNVTFRCDPISEHNRLYWYRQTLGQGPEFLTYFQNEAQLEKSRLLSDRFSAERPKGSFSTLEIQRTEQGDSAMYLCASSLLGQANTGELFFGEGSRLTVL.